The 32 T cell receptor beta chains below all came from one sample that was sequenced in a study of identifying expanded T cells in peripheral blood. The method was immunoSEQ multiplex PCR; TCRdb's version includes in-frame clones alone and lacks a portion of them. The table has 50,000 to 65,000 clones, over 85% seen once. The sequenced material came from blood. The receptors shown here come from a person aged 18 to 75 in good health.

This chain uses TRBV7-2 with TRBJ2-1; 11 bases fit TRBD1. Germline V gene lookup returns CDR1 SGHTA and CDR2 FQGNSA. The CDR3 has 15 amino acids. Unmatched junction bases numbered 5, after V lost 5 bases and J lost 5 bases. The CDR3 loop is CASSPDRGRNNEQFF. CDR3 in DNA: TGTGCCAGCAGCCCGGACAGGGGGCGAAACAATGAGCAGTTCTTC.

V is TRBV4-3 and J is TRBJ2-1; D is perhaps TRBD2 (5 bases). The CDR3 has 16 amino acids. From germline, CDR1 is LGHNA and CDR2 YSLEER. The germline V and J ends were trimmed by 0 bases and 0 bases, with 9 bases remaining between them. The CDR3 DNA reads as TGCGCCAGCAGCCAAGATCGGGGTAACTCCTACAATGAGCAGTTCTTC. Protein: CASSQDRGNSYNEQFF.

This sequence joins TRBV12-5 and TRBJ2-1, with D unclear. The CDR3 loop spans 11 amino acids. Trimming cost V 1 base and J 6 bases, with 1 base left between them. CDR1 and CDR2 (germline): LGHNT, FRNRAP. The CDR3: CASGLGNEQFF. CDR3 in DNA: TGTGCTAGTGGTTTGGGCAATGAGCAGTTCTTC.

The chain couples TRBV18 to TRBJ1-4; 7 bases are a match to TRBD1. CDR1 and CDR2 (germline): KGHSH, LQKENI. The CDR3 runs to 14 residues. Trimming at V came to 6 bases and at J to 8 bases, leaving 9 bases not matched to a gene. The CDR3 here is CASSLDRQNEKLFF. The DNA of the CDR3 is TGTGCCAGCTCTCTGGACAGGCAGAACGAAAAACTGTTTTTT.

The chain couples TRBV25-1 to TRBJ1-2; D is ambiguous. Trimming pared 4 bases from V and 5 bases from J, leaving 14 bases between. Germline-derived CDR1 and CDR2 are MGHDK and SYGVNS. CDR3 length: 14 amino acids. In DNA, the CDR3 is TGTGCCAGCAGTGCAAGGGATCTTTATTATGGCTACACCTTC. This translates into CASSARDLYYGYTF.

This sequence joins TRBV28 and TRBJ1-4; a weak D match, TRBD1 (6 bases). The germline V gene encodes CDR1 MDHEN and CDR2 SYDVKM. Between the trimmed V and J ends, which lost 7 bases and 7 bases, there was a span of 22 bases. The CDR3 is made up of 16 amino acids. CDR3 sequence: CASNEGGGQVGEKLFF. The DNA for the CDR3 is TGTGCCAGCAACGAAGGGGGAGGACAAGTCGGTGAAAAACTGTTTTTT.

The rearrangement uses TRBV29-1 and TRBJ2-1, with 11 bases matching TRBD2. In germline, CDR1 is SQVTM, CDR2 ANQGSEA. This CDR3 comprises 18 residues. V dropped 2 bases and J dropped 9; count of bases not matched to a gene: 18. In DNA form, the CDR3 reads TGCAGCGTTGAACTGACGGGGGGACTAGCGGCGAGGGATGGTGAGCAGTTCTTC. Its protein is CSVELTGGLAARDGEQFF.

V usage is TRBV2 and J usage is TRBJ2-7, with TRBD2 matching over 8 bases. Per the germline V gene, CDR1 is SNHLY and CDR2 is FYNNEI. The CDR3 covers 15 residues. Trimming cost V 6 bases and J 7 bases; bases outside gene matches: 14. CDR3 coding DNA: TGTGCCAGCAGACCCGGGACTAGTGCCCGCTGGGAGCAGTACTTC. This gives the protein CASRPGTSARWEQYF.

The CDR3 region is CSAGGGNTEAFF. The CDR3 region has the DNA TGCAGCGCCGGGGGCGGGAACACTGAAGCTTTCTTT. The chain is built from TRBV29-1 and TRBJ1-1, with D perhaps TRBD1 (6 bases). From germline, CDR1 is SQVTM and CDR2 ANQGSEA. V dropped 7 bases and J dropped 1 base, with 10 bases sitting between them. The CDR3 is made up of 12 amino acids.

The chain uses TRBV10-3 and TRBJ2-5, with D hard to call. The V gene's germline CDR1 is ENHRY and CDR2 SYGVKD. The CDR3 is 18 amino acids. Trimming left V 3 bases short and J 13 bases short, with 33 bases between. The DNA for the CDR3 is TGTGCCATCAGTGACCAAACAGTGACATTCGGTCCTGCCCCGAGTTTGTACTTC. Encoded protein: CAISDQTVTFGPAPSLYF.

The chain links TRBV28 to TRBJ2-2; D is perhaps TRBD1 (7 bases). The germline CDR1 and CDR2 sequences are MDHEN and SYDVKM. This CDR3 spans 16 amino acids. The V end lost 5 bases, the J end lost 3 bases, and 16 bases lay between the germline ends. CDR3 sequence reads: CASSPGGTTDTGELFF. For the CDR3, the DNA is TGTGCCAGCAGTCCAGGGGGGACGACTGACACCGGGGAGCTGTTTTTT.

This sequence joins TRBV7-6 and TRBJ2-7; TRBD2 agrees at 7 bases. Trimming took 2 bases from V and 2 from J; bases not matched to a gene: 3. The CDR3 spans 14 residues. From germline, CDR1 is SGHVS and CDR2 FNYEAQ. The CDR3 region is CASSLIAGAYEQYF. The CDR3 coding sequence is TGTGCCAGCAGCTTAATTGCGGGGGCCTACGAGCAGTACTTC.

V gene TRBV7-6 combines with J gene TRBJ2-5; no definite D call. The length of the CDR3 is 16 residues. Trimming left V 7 bases short and J 2 bases short, with 20 bases between. CDR1 is SGHVS and CDR2 is FNYEAQ in the germline V gene. This CDR3 reads CASTKLRWSLQETQYF. Here the CDR3 DNA reads TGTGCCAGCACCAAACTTAGATGGTCTCTGCAAGAGACCCAGTACTTC.

The chain carries TRBV30 and TRBJ1-4, with no clear D. CDR3 size: 14 residues. V dropped 0 bases and J dropped 8 bases, with 13 bases sitting between them. Germline CDR1 reads GTSNPN; CDR2 reads SVGIG (reference sequence). The CDR3 region is CAWSVPIMREKLFF. The CDR3 DNA reads TGTGCCTGGAGTGTACCGATTATGCGAGAAAAACTGTTTTTT.

The V gene is TRBV11-2, the J gene TRBJ2-7, with 9 positions matching TRBD1. Per the germline V gene, CDR1 is SGHAT and CDR2 is FQNNGV. The CDR3 is made up of 15 amino acids. Losses at the gene ends were 7 bases for V and 1 base for J; bases not matched to a gene: 8. The CDR3 region is CASTPIGQGSYEQYF. The CDR3 DNA sequence: TGTGCCAGCACCCCGATTGGACAGGGGTCCTACGAGCAGTACTTC.

The chain links TRBV9 to TRBJ2-1; 11 bases map to TRBD2. The CDR3 has 17 amino acids. With 4 bases clipped from V and 0 bases from J, the junction kept 6 bases outside the gene matches. From germline, CDR1 is SGDLS and CDR2 YYNGEE. The CDR3 bases are TGTGCCAGCAGCCCAACCGGGACTAGCGGCTCCTACAATGAGCAGTTCTTC. Residues: CASSPTGTSGSYNEQFF. Filled out from reference TRBV9 and TRBJ2-1, the complete variable domain reads DSGVTQTPKHLITATGQRVTLRCSPRSGDLSVYWYQQSLDQGLQFLIQYYNGEERAKGNILERFSAQQFPDLHSELNLSSLELGDSALYFCASSPTGTSGSYNEQFFGPGTRLTVL.

The CDR3: CASSVTGTGVYGYTF. The CDR3 coding sequence is TGTGCCAGCAGCGTCACCGGGACAGGGGTATATGGCTACACCTTC. The chain links TRBV11-2 to TRBJ1-2; 10 bases agree with TRBD1. Germline CDR1 and CDR2: SGHAT and FQNNGV. This CDR3 spans 15 amino acids. V dropped 5 bases and J dropped 5; count of bases not matched to a gene: 8.

The rearrangement links TRBV5-6 to TRBJ1-3; possibly TRBD1 for D (5 bases). CDR3 length equals 16 residues. The germline V and J ends were trimmed by 3 bases and 0 bases, with 13 bases remaining between them. The germline gives CDR1 SGHDT, CDR2 YYEEEE. The CDR3: CASSWGRGGSGNTIYF. CDR3 DNA sequence: TGTGCCAGCAGCTGGGGAAGGGGCGGCTCTGGAAACACCATATATTTT.

The V gene is TRBV30, the J gene TRBJ1-2; D perhaps matches TRBD1 (6 bases). The CDR3 runs 13 residues. Germline V lookup: CDR1 GTSNPN, CDR2 SVGIG (reference sequence). Trimming stripped 2 bases from V and 3 bases from J, with 10 bases between. CDR3 coding DNA: TGTGCCTGGAGTCAGGGGCAATACTATGGCTACACCTTC. The encoded protein is CAWSQGQYYGYTF.

The chain recombines TRBV15 with TRBJ2-7; 9 nucleotides agree with TRBD1. Per the germline V gene, CDR1 is LNHNV and CDR2 is YYDKDF (reference sequence). V was clipped by 0 bases and J by 5 bases; unmatched bases: 5. This CDR3 spans 15 amino acids. CDR3 nucleotide sequence: TGTGCCACCAGCAGAGATCGGACAGGGGCCCACGAGCAGTACTTC. Translating gives CATSRDRTGAHEQYF.

The CDR3 sequence: CASSTGPMGQPQHF. CDR3 sequence (DNA): TGCGCCAGCAGCACCGGACCGATGGGTCAGCCCCAGCATTTT. The chain uses TRBV5-1 and TRBJ1-5, with unresolved D. Germline CDR1 and CDR2: SGHRS and YFSETQ. The CDR3 covers 14 residues. V dropped 4 bases and J dropped 6 bases, with 14 bases sitting between them.

V and J are TRBV5-1 and TRBJ2-3; D possibly corresponds to TRBD1 (6 bases). V shed 1 base and J shed 5 bases, with 14 bases lying between them. Germline V lookup: CDR1 SGHRS, CDR2 YFSETQ. The length of the CDR3 is 15 residues. CDR3 bases: TGCGCCAGCAGCTTGCAGGCAGGGGCCCAAGATACGCAGTATTTT. Protein sequence: CASSLQAGAQDTQYF.

The chain recombines TRBV29-1 with TRBJ1-2; TRBD1 is a possible D gene (5 bases). The CDR3 consists of 14 residues. V lost 3 bases to trimming and J lost 5 bases, with 16 bases between them. CDR1 is SQVTM, CDR2 ANQGSEA, per germline. CDR3 region: CSVEGRAGIYGYTF. The CDR3 DNA is TGCAGCGTTGAGGGCAGGGCTGGAATTTATGGCTACACCTTC.

This chain uses TRBV13 with TRBJ2-1; 7 nucleotides agree with TRBD2. The trim removed 3 bases at V and 0 bases at J, leaving 8 bases unmatched. This CDR3 has 17 amino acids. Germline V CDR1 and CDR2: PRHDT, FYEKMQ (reference sequence). CDR3 in amino acids: CASSFPSGTHSYNEQFF. The DNA for the CDR3 is TGTGCCAGCAGCTTTCCGAGCGGGACTCACTCCTACAATGAGCAGTTCTTC.

This sequence joins TRBV5-1 and TRBJ2-1, with 14 nucleotides matching TRBD2. The trim removed 4 bases at V and 0 bases at J, leaving 12 bases unmatched. CDR1 is SGHRS, CDR2 YFSETQ, per germline. The CDR3 contains 20 residues. As DNA, the CDR3 is TGCGCCAGCAGCCCCCACGGGACTAGCGGGGGAGTAGGCTCCTACAATGAGCAGTTCTTC. Translating gives CASSPHGTSGGVGSYNEQFF.

The CDR3 sequence: CASSSRVGQPQHF. CDR3 sequence (DNA): TGTGCCAGCAGCTCTAGGGTGGGACAGCCCCAGCATTTT. This chain links TRBV7-2 with TRBJ1-5; D unclear. The CDR3 totals 13 residues. The germline CDR1 and CDR2 sequences are SGHTA and FQGNSA. Trimming took off 4 bases at V and 7 bases at J, with 11 bases between the two ends.

J is TRBJ2-1 and V is TRBV5-1, with TRBD2 as a possible D gene (6 bases). Trimming cost V 1 base and J 0 bases, with 14 bases left between them. This CDR3 has 17 residues. CDR1 and CDR2 from the germline V gene are SGHRS and YFSETQ. The CDR3 spells CASSLSLTSNSYNEQFF. The CDR3 DNA is TGCGCCAGCAGCTTGTCCCTTACTAGCAACTCCTACAATGAGCAGTTCTTC.

The chain employs TRBV5-1 and TRBJ2-5; possibly TRBD2 for D (6 bases). The CDR3 runs to 18 residues. Trimming left V 0 bases short and J 1 base short, with 19 bases between. Germline V gene lookup returns CDR1 SGHRS and CDR2 YFSETQ. The CDR3 loop is CASSLVGSMAGSQETQYF. The CDR3 nucleotides read TGCGCCAGCAGCTTGGTAGGCTCTATGGCGGGATCCCAAGAGACCCAGTACTTC. The whole variable domain, filled in from reference TRBV5-1 and TRBJ2-5, reads KAGVTQTPRYLIKTRGQQVTLSCSPISGHRSVSWYQQTPGQGLQFLFEYFSETQRNKGNFPGRFSGRQFSNSRSEMNVSTLELGDSALYLCASSLVGSMAGSQETQYFGPGTRLLVL.

The CDR3 DNA reads as TGTGCCTGGAGTGTACGAAGCCAGCCCCAGCATTTT. This sequence encodes CAWSVRSQPQHF. The chain has TRBV30 and TRBJ1-5; D not certain. The CDR3 consists of 12 residues. CDR1 is GTSNPN, CDR2 SVGIG, per germline (reference sequence). The V end lost 0 bases, the J end lost 7 bases, and 7 bases lay between the germline ends.

The V and J genes are TRBV21-1 and TRBJ1-1; the table assigns TRBD1, which was not confirmed against the DNA. TRBV21-1 is a recognized pseudogene. The CDR3 has 21 amino acids. This chain's CDR3 is CASSKPLEPNGQRFMNTEAFF. The CDR3 DNA reads TGTGCCAGCAGCAAACCCCTTGAGCCGAATGGACAGAGATTTATGAACACTGAAGCTTTCTTT.

The chain combines TRBV5-4 with TRBJ2-7; D is unresolved. Trimming took 0 bases from V and 1 from J, leaving 11 bases between them. The CDR3 runs to 15 residues. CDR1 is SGHNT and CDR2 is YYREEE in the germline V gene (reference sequence). CDR3 sequence (DNA): TGTGCCAGCAGCTTGGGTATCTTGACATCCTACGAGCAGTACTTC. This codes for CASSLGILTSYEQYF.

The chain recombines TRBV28 with TRBJ1-6; D is possibly TRBD1 (6 bases). V lost 10 bases, J lost 7 bases, and 14 bases lay in between. The length of the CDR3 is 13 residues. In germline, CDR1 is MDHEN, CDR2 SYDVKM. CDR3 loop: CATLTGKNSPLHF. The DNA of the CDR3 is TGTGCCACCCTTACAGGGAAGAATTCACCCCTCCACTTT.